A selection of T cell receptor beta chains follows, all from one sample in a study of cytomegalovirus exposure and HLA in healthy donors. Here immunoSEQ multiplex PCR was the method, and the copy in TCRdb shows in-frame clones only, minus some. The sample includes under 200,000 clones, roughly 80% of them seen just once. The sequencing input was PBMCs. The receptors come from a woman in her forties in good health and CMV-seropositive. CDR3s include the opening cysteine and the closing phenylalanine or tryptophan. The order of the fields is CDR3 DNA, CDR3 protein, V gene, D gene, clone size, J gene. A D gene is named only where the DNA matches it firmly. Rows give clone size only sometimes, using once, few, many, or a class for an expanded clone.

cdr3_nt: TGTGCCAGCAGTGAGGACAGAGCTAATGAAAAACTGTTTTTT
cdr3_aa: CASSEDRANEKLFF
v_call: TRBV2
d_call: NA
clone_size: NA
j_call: TRBJ1-4

cdr3_nt: TGTGCCAGTAGTTCCCGGGACTCCGCCTTGATCTACGAGCAGTACTTC
cdr3_aa: CASSSRDSALIYEQYF
v_call: TRBV19
d_call: NA
clone_size: NA
j_call: TRBJ2-7

cdr3_nt: TGTGCCAGCAGTGACTCGATAGCGACTAGCGGGGAATACGAGCAGTACTTC
cdr3_aa: CASSDSIATSGEYEQYF
v_call: TRBV6-4
d_call: TRBD2
clone_size: few
j_call: TRBJ2-7

cdr3_nt: TGTGCCAGCAGCGGGGGACAGGGGAAGGTGGATCACCAAGAGACCCAGTACTTC
cdr3_aa: CASSGGQGKVDHQETQYF
v_call: TRBV9
d_call: TRBD1
clone_size: NA
j_call: TRBJ2-5

cdr3_nt: TGCGCCAGCAGCCAATCGGAGTATTCCTACGAGCAGTACTTC
cdr3_aa: CASSQSEYSYEQYF
v_call: TRBV4-1
d_call: NA
clone_size: NA
j_call: TRBJ2-7

cdr3_nt: TGTGCCAGCAGCTTGTCTCGGGGAAACACCATATATTTT
cdr3_aa: CASSLSRGNTIYF
v_call: TRBV7-2
d_call: NA
clone_size: NA
j_call: TRBJ1-3

cdr3_nt: TGTGCCAGCAGCCCACCTACGGGACACTTAAGCAACAATGAGCAGTTCTTC
cdr3_aa: CASSPPTGHLSNNEQFF
v_call: TRBV7-9
d_call: NA
clone_size: NA
j_call: TRBJ2-1

cdr3_nt: TGTGCCAGTAGCCAGACCCGGGACAGGGGGCGCGATGAGCAGTTCTTC
cdr3_aa: CASSQTRDRGRDEQFF
v_call: TRBV4-2
d_call: TRBD1
clone_size: NA
j_call: TRBJ2-1

cdr3_nt: TGTGCCAGTAGGATGGGGACAGGGCCTACGAGGGAGCAGTACTTC
cdr3_aa: CASRMGTGPTREQYF
v_call: TRBV19
d_call: TRBD1
clone_size: NA
j_call: TRBJ2-7

cdr3_nt: TGCGCCAGCAGCTCAGGACAGGGGCTTAACACTGAAGCTTTCTTT
cdr3_aa: CASSSGQGLNTEAFF
v_call: TRBV5-1
d_call: TRBD1
clone_size: NA
j_call: TRBJ1-1

cdr3_nt: TGTGCCAGCAGTCCCCAAGAGCGGGTGGGCAATGAGCAGTTCTTC
cdr3_aa: CASSPQERVGNEQFF
v_call: TRBV27
d_call: NA
clone_size: NA
j_call: TRBJ2-1

cdr3_nt: TGTGCCAGCAGCCCCGGACACAGCACAGATACGCAGTATTTT
cdr3_aa: CASSPGHSTDTQYF
v_call: TRBV7-3
d_call: NA
clone_size: NA
j_call: TRBJ2-3

cdr3_nt: TGTGCCAGCAGCTTATCGGGACAGGGGAACACCGGGGAGCTGTTTTTT
cdr3_aa: CASSLSGQGNTGELFF
v_call: TRBV5-4
d_call: TRBD1
clone_size: NA
j_call: TRBJ2-2

cdr3_nt: TGTGCCAGCTCACCGCAAGCTCGCAGGGGCGGAGACACCGGGGAGCTGTTTTTT
cdr3_aa: CASSPQARRGGDTGELFF
v_call: TRBV18
d_call: NA
clone_size: NA
j_call: TRBJ2-2

cdr3_nt: TGTGCCAGCAAGATTACAGGGGGTGAGACCCAGTACTTC
cdr3_aa: CASKITGGETQYF
v_call: TRBV2
d_call: TRBD1
clone_size: NA
j_call: TRBJ2-5

cdr3_nt: TGTGCCAGCAGCTCTACCCCCCGGGGGCCCCAGCATTTT
cdr3_aa: CASSSTPRGPQHF
v_call: TRBV5-6
d_call: NA
clone_size: NA
j_call: TRBJ1-5

cdr3_nt: TGCGCCAGCGCGGGAGTAGCGGGCCGGCATGAGCAGTTCTTC
cdr3_aa: CASAGVAGRHEQFF
v_call: TRBV4-1
d_call: TRBD2
clone_size: once
j_call: TRBJ2-1

cdr3_nt: TGTGCCAGCAGCCCTCTAGCGGGAGGGCCGGAGGGGTTGCACGAGCAGTACTTC
cdr3_aa: CASSPLAGGPEGLHEQYF
v_call: TRBV5-6
d_call: TRBD2
clone_size: NA
j_call: TRBJ2-7

cdr3_nt: TGCAGCGTTGCCGGCGGCAGCACAGATACGCAGTATTTT
cdr3_aa: CSVAGGSTDTQYF
v_call: TRBV29-1
d_call: NA
clone_size: NA
j_call: TRBJ2-3

cdr3_nt: TGTGCCAGCCGCCGAGGGGCAGGGGCCTACGAGCAGTACTTC
cdr3_aa: CASRRGAGAYEQYF
v_call: TRBV27
d_call: NA
clone_size: NA
j_call: TRBJ2-7

cdr3_nt: TGTGCCAGCAGTGGGGGACTAGCGGGCGCCCAGGAGCAGTTCTTC
cdr3_aa: CASSGGLAGAQEQFF
v_call: TRBV2
d_call: TRBD2
clone_size: NA
j_call: TRBJ2-1

cdr3_nt: TGTGCCATCAGTGAGCCGGGACAGGGGGCAGGGTATGGCTACACCTTC
cdr3_aa: CAISEPGQGAGYGYTF
v_call: TRBV10-3
d_call: TRBD1
clone_size: NA
j_call: TRBJ1-2

cdr3_nt: TGTGCCAGCAGTTTACCCATCACTGAAGCTTTCTTT
cdr3_aa: CASSLPITEAFF
v_call: TRBV28
d_call: NA
clone_size: once
j_call: TRBJ1-1

cdr3_nt: TGTGCCAGCAGCCCGAAGGCGGTCGCCACCCGCACAGATACGCAGTATTTT
cdr3_aa: CASSPKAVATRTDTQYF
v_call: TRBV7-9
d_call: NA
clone_size: once
j_call: TRBJ2-3

cdr3_nt: TGCGCCAGCAGTGAGGGGGGACAGATAGCCAAAAACATTCAGTACTTC
cdr3_aa: CASSEGGQIAKNIQYF
v_call: TRBV10-1
d_call: TRBD1
clone_size: NA
j_call: TRBJ2-4

cdr3_nt: TGTGCCAGCAGTGAACCAGGGGGGCCAACCGGGGAGCTGTTTTTT
cdr3_aa: CASSEPGGPTGELFF
v_call: TRBV6-1
d_call: NA
clone_size: NA
j_call: TRBJ2-2

cdr3_nt: TGTGCCAGCAGCTTAGATTTCCCGGATCAGCCCCAGCATTTT
cdr3_aa: CASSLDFPDQPQHF
v_call: TRBV7-9
d_call: NA
clone_size: NA
j_call: TRBJ1-5

cdr3_nt: TGTGCCAGCGGAAAGGGAGTGGTAGATACGCAGTATTTT
cdr3_aa: CASGKGVVDTQYF
v_call: TRBV28
d_call: NA
clone_size: NA
j_call: TRBJ2-3

cdr3_nt: TGCGCCAGCAGCTTGTTCGTGGGGCGCACAGATACGCAGTATTTT
cdr3_aa: CASSLFVGRTDTQYF
v_call: TRBV5-1
d_call: NA
clone_size: NA
j_call: TRBJ2-3

cdr3_nt: TGTGCCAGCAGCCAAAGCTCGACCGGGGAGCTGTTTTTT
cdr3_aa: CASSQSSTGELFF
v_call: TRBV4-2
d_call: NA
clone_size: NA
j_call: TRBJ2-2

cdr3_nt: TGTGCCAGTAGCCTACCCCACAGGGTTGGCAATCAGCCCCAGCATTTT
cdr3_aa: CASSLPHRVGNQPQHF
v_call: TRBV19
d_call: NA
clone_size: few
j_call: TRBJ1-5

cdr3_nt: TGTGCCAGCAGCTTAGGGGGACTTCAAGAGACCCAGTACTTC
cdr3_aa: CASSLGGLQETQYF
v_call: TRBV7-9
d_call: NA
clone_size: NA
j_call: TRBJ2-5

cdr3_nt: TGTGCCAGCAGTTTTTCAAAGAGGGATGAGACCTACGAGCAGTACTTC
cdr3_aa: CASSFSKRDETYEQYF
v_call: TRBV28
d_call: NA
clone_size: NA
j_call: TRBJ2-7

cdr3_nt: TGTGCCAGCTCACCAGGATCAGGGGGCTCGGGTCAGCCCCAGCATTTT
cdr3_aa: CASSPGSGGSGQPQHF
v_call: TRBV18
d_call: TRBD1
clone_size: NA
j_call: TRBJ1-5

cdr3_nt: TGTGCCAGCAGCTTAGGTATTTACGAGCGGAGCTCCTACAATGAGCAGTTCTTC
cdr3_aa: CASSLGIYERSSYNEQFF
v_call: TRBV7-9
d_call: NA
clone_size: NA
j_call: TRBJ2-1

cdr3_nt: TGTTCCAGCAGACCCCCGACAGGGAGTTCCGGGACTGAGCAGTTCTTC
cdr3_aa: CSSRPPTGSSGTEQFF
v_call: TRBV7-9
d_call: TRBD1
clone_size: once
j_call: TRBJ2-1

cdr3_nt: TGTGCCAGCAGCCTTGGCACCTACAATGAGCAGTTCTTC
cdr3_aa: CASSLGTYNEQFF
v_call: TRBV7-3
d_call: NA
clone_size: NA
j_call: TRBJ2-1

cdr3_nt: TGTGCCACCAGCAGAGAACTCCCACGGAACACCGGGGAGCTGTTTTTT
cdr3_aa: CATSRELPRNTGELFF
v_call: TRBV15
d_call: NA
clone_size: NA
j_call: TRBJ2-2

cdr3_nt: TGCAGCGTTGAGTCTGAGAGCTCCTACGAGCAGTACTTC
cdr3_aa: CSVESESSYEQYF
v_call: TRBV29-1
d_call: NA
clone_size: NA
j_call: TRBJ2-7

cdr3_nt: TGTGCCAGTAGCGACAGACAGAACACTGAAGCTTTCTTT
cdr3_aa: CASSDRQNTEAFF
v_call: TRBV19
d_call: NA
clone_size: NA
j_call: TRBJ1-1

cdr3_nt: TGTGCCAGCAGCTCGGGACTAGCGGGATTTGATGAGCAGTTCTTC
cdr3_aa: CASSSGLAGFDEQFF
v_call: TRBV11-2
d_call: TRBD2
clone_size: few
j_call: TRBJ2-1

cdr3_nt: TGCAGCGTTGAGGGAGGGGCGGGCCAAACCTACGAGCAGTACTTC
cdr3_aa: CSVEGGAGQTYEQYF
v_call: TRBV29-1
d_call: TRBD2
clone_size: NA
j_call: TRBJ2-7

cdr3_nt: TGTGCCAGCAGCTTAGCGGGACAGTTTCAAGAGACCCAGTACTTC
cdr3_aa: CASSLAGQFQETQYF
v_call: TRBV7-9
d_call: TRBD1
clone_size: NA
j_call: TRBJ2-5

cdr3_nt: TGTGCCAGCTCATTAGGACAGGGAGGAGAGGATGAAAAACTGTTTTTT
cdr3_aa: CASSLGQGGEDEKLFF
v_call: TRBV18
d_call: TRBD1
clone_size: NA
j_call: TRBJ1-4

cdr3_nt: TGTGCCAGCAGCTTAGCGGGAGGTCTGCCAGATACGCAGTATTTT
cdr3_aa: CASSLAGGLPDTQYF
v_call: TRBV7-9
d_call: NA
clone_size: NA
j_call: TRBJ2-3

cdr3_nt: TGTGCCAGTAGTGCCACAGGGGGGTTACAGCCCCAGCATTTT
cdr3_aa: CASSATGGLQPQHF
v_call: TRBV19
d_call: TRBD1
clone_size: NA
j_call: TRBJ1-5

cdr3_nt: TGTGCCAGCAGCGTAGATCATAGTTCCCAAGAGACCCAGTACTTC
cdr3_aa: CASSVDHSSQETQYF
v_call: TRBV9
d_call: NA
clone_size: NA
j_call: TRBJ2-5

cdr3_nt: TGTGCCAGCAGCCAGAGCGGGGTAAACAATGAGCAGTTCTTC
cdr3_aa: CASSQSGVNNEQFF
v_call: TRBV7-3
d_call: TRBD2
clone_size: NA
j_call: TRBJ2-1